This entry is about one T cell receptor beta chain. Its antigen is still unknown. Regarding time point: blood from clinic visit 5 months post-surgery; TSC patient then seizure free. Only cases whose brain tissue showed the highest T cell transcript signatures were sequenced. Before surgery, patients took at least one anti-epileptic drug. Profiled with immunoSEQ multiplex PCR; TCRdb holds only in-frame clones, not every one. The sample records hundreds of thousands of clones, over 90% being singletons. The data derive from a study of brain T cells in children with intractable seizures. Regarding the study as a whole: Pre- and post-surgery blood differed in depth, so pre-surgery absences may be undersampling. Viral specificity was inferred only from CDR3 similarity; HCMV serostatus was unknown.

The sample in question was peripheral blood, obtained less than 6 months after surgery. This TCR was recovered from a boy under three years old with tuberous sclerosis and intractable seizures.

CDR3 sequence (DNA): TGTGCCAGCATTCCCCTTACAGGGAACTATGGCTACACCTTC. Amino acid sequence: CASIPLTGNYGYTF. This chain uses TRBV6-5 with TRBJ1-2; possibly TRBD1 for D (6 bases). Between the trimmed V and J ends, which lost 7 bases and 2 bases, there was a span of 14 bases. This CDR3 has 14 amino acids. Germline CDR1 is MNHEY and CDR2 is SVGAGI.